The 17 T cell receptor beta chains below come from one sample, sequenced in a study of spatial heterogeneity in lung cancer. As to time point: sample taken at primary tumor resection. Via MiXCR, TCRdb re-called the 5' RACE reads, giving one row per CDR3 protein. The sample yields more than 2,500 distinct CDR3 sequences, more than 3% seen once. The sequences come from lung tissue, collected at surgery. The receptors originated from a human donor with early-stage non-small cell lung cancer.

In the case of this clonotype: This beta chain is off target for a library built for alpha chains, so its abundance means little. This sequence joins TRBV5-1 and TRBJ1-1; 7 positions agree with TRBD1. Losses at the gene ends were 1 base for V and 1 base for J; bases not matched to a gene: 13. The CDR3 totals 18 residues. The germline CDR1 and CDR2 sequences are SGHRS and YFSETQ. As DNA, the CDR3 is TGCGCCAGCAGCTTGTACGGGCAACAGACAGGGCGGAACACTGAAGCTTTCTTT. Amino acid sequence: CASSLYGQQTGRNTEAFF. The full variable domain, rest sourced from reference TRBV5-1 and TRBJ1-1, is KAGVTQTPRYLIKTRGQQVTLSCSPISGHRSVSWYQQTPGQGLQFLFEYFSETQRNKGNFPGRFSGRQFSNSRSEMNVSTLELGDSALYLCASSLYGQQTGRNTEAFFGQGTRLTVV.

This clonotype was counted only a few times. Since it is a stray read in a library aimed at alpha chains, this beta chain has a size that is not meaningful. The J gene is TRBJ2-5, the V gene TRBV7-8, with D unclear. V lost 1 base and J 5 bases, leaving 11 bases between the germline ends. CDR1 SGHVS and CDR2 FQNEAQ come from the germline V gene. The CDR3 is 14 residues long. CDR3 sequence: CASSLDLAAETQYF. DNA for the CDR3: TGTGCCAGCAGCTTAGATCTGGCCGCCGAGACCCAGTACTTC.

This clonotype is medium-sized within its sample. This beta chain turned up in a library designed for alpha chains; as an off-target read, its abundance says little. V usage is TRBV5-1 and J usage is TRBJ2-2; a weak D match, TRBD2 (5 bases). Per the germline V gene, CDR1 is SGHRS and CDR2 is YFSETQ. This CDR3 is 14 amino acids long. Trimming removed 0 bases at V and 8 bases at J, with 11 bases between. CDR3 DNA: TGCGCCAGCAGCTTGGAAGTCCCGGGAGGGGAGCTGTTTTTT. Protein sequence: CASSLEVPGGELFF.

This clonotype qualifies as medium-sized. This beta chain is an unintended read in a library built for alpha chains; its size means little. This chain joins TRBV5-5 and TRBJ2-1; either TRBD1 or TRBD2 may fit D (6 bases each). V shed 4 bases and J shed 8 bases, with 22 bases lying between them. CDR3 size: 16 residues. Germline CDR1 SGHKS, CDR2 YYEKEE (reference sequence). DNA for the CDR3: TGTGCCAGCAGCCATAATCTTGTTTGGGGGGCAGATGAGCAGTTCTTC. This gives the protein CASSHNLVWGADEQFF.

This clonotype is categorized as medium-sized. As an off-target read in a library built for alpha chains, this beta chain has a frequency of little significance. The gene calls are TRBV2 and TRBJ1-6; TRBD1 might be the D (5 bases). Germline CDR1 and CDR2: SNHLY and FYNNEI. V lost 4 bases to trimming and J lost 5 bases, with 12 bases between them. The CDR3 sequence is 15 residues long. The CDR3 spells CASSVGQFNNSPLHF. In DNA form, the CDR3 reads TGTGCCAGCAGTGTAGGACAATTTAATAATTCACCCCTCCACTTT.

This clonotype was detected ten times or more. Being off target in a library aimed at alpha chains, this beta chain has a size of little meaning. The chain uses TRBV28 and TRBJ1-2; D not certain. V was trimmed by 11 bases and J by 0 bases, leaving 13 bases between them. The CDR3 loop spans 13 amino acids. CDR1 and CDR2 from the germline V gene are MDHEN and SYDVKM. CDR3 loop: CAVTSRSNYGYTF. The DNA for the CDR3 is TGTGCCGTAACGTCCCGATCTAACTATGGCTACACCTTC.

Ten or more counts support this clonotype. Little can be read into the size of this beta chain, an off-target read in a library designed for alpha chains. The chain couples TRBV5-3 to TRBJ2-1, with 8 bases that match TRBD2. TRBV5-3 falls under the ORF class, with uncertain function. The trim removed 7 bases at V and 8 bases at J, leaving 23 bases unmatched. This CDR3 region has 18 residues. The CDR3 bases are TGTGCCAGATCCCTACTTCGGTGGCGGGGGGCCCAGGTCGATGAGCAGTTCTTC. This translates into CARSLLRWRGAQVDEQFF.

This clonotype ranks as medium-sized. This beta chain turned up in a library designed for alpha chains; as an off-target read, its abundance says little. V is TRBV7-8 and J is TRBJ2-2; unclear D gene. V was cut by 8 bases and J by 1 base, with 11 bases left in between. Looked up from germline, CDR1 is SGHVS and CDR2 is FQNEAQ. CDR3 length equals 14 residues. The CDR3 DNA follows: TGTGCCAGCCCCGTGGGTCGGAACACCGGGGAGCTGTTTTTT. Translation: CASPVGRNTGELFF.

By frequency in the sample, this clonotype is medium-sized. The library was built for alpha chains, so this beta chain is an off-target read and its size means little. J is TRBJ2-5 and V is TRBV5-6, with no clear D. Trimming stripped 7 bases from V and 1 base from J, with 11 bases between. Germline-derived CDR1 and CDR2 are SGHDT and YYEEEE. The length of the CDR3 is 13 residues. Here the CDR3 DNA reads TGTGCCAGCGTGGGCCAGACCCAAGAGACCCAGTACTTC. Protein product: CASVGQTQETQYF. Full variable domain (outside the CDR3, taken from reference TRBV5-6 and TRBJ2-5): DAGVTQSPTHLIKTRGQQVTLRCSPKSGHDTVSWYQQALGQGPQFIFQYYEEEERQRGNFPDRFSGHQFPNYSSELNVNALLLGDSALYLCASVGQTQETQYFGPGTRLLVL.

In its sample, this clonotype is medium-sized. This beta chain lies outside the target of a library built for alpha chains; its clone size means little. J is TRBJ2-5 and V is TRBV4-2; 8 bases align to TRBD2. Germline V gene sequence: CDR1 LGHNA, CDR2 YNFKEQ. The length of the CDR3 is 17 residues. After removal of 8 bases from V and 2 bases from J, the junction contained 16 bases not matched to a gene. The CDR3 sequence is CASSKSGGQGRQETQYF. CDR3 in DNA: TGTGCCAGCTCCAAATCGGGGGGGCAAGGGCGGCAAGAGACCCAGTACTTC.

This clonotype came up a few times. Within a library made for alpha chains, this beta chain is off target, and its count is uninformative. The chain carries TRBV7-2 and TRBJ2-2, with TRBD2 as a possible D gene (6 bases). With 5 bases removed from V and 2 bases from J, the gap between germline ends came to 12 bases. The CDR3 is 15 amino acids. Germline V CDR1 and CDR2: SGHTA, FQGNSA. CDR3 bases: TGTGCCAGCAGCCGACTAGGGATAAACACCGGGGAGCTGTTTTTT. Amino acid sequence: CASSRLGINTGELFF. Combining the CDR3 with reference TRBV7-2 and TRBJ2-2 gives the whole variable domain GAGVSQSPSNKVTEKGKDVELRCDPISGHTALYWYRQSLGQGLEFLIYFQGNSAPDKSGLPSDRFSAERTGGSVSTLTIQRTQQEDSAVYLCASSRLGINTGELFFGEGSRLTVL.

Within the sample, this clonotype is medium-sized. The library was built for alpha chains, so this beta chain is an off-target read and its size means little. This chain uses TRBV20-1 with TRBJ1-2; 9 nucleotides align to TRBD1. The CDR3 loop spans 15 amino acids. Germline values: CDR1 DFQATT, CDR2 SNEGSKA (reference sequence). J was trimmed by 8 bases and V by 5 bases; bases with no gene match: 15. CDR3 residues: CSAPSGTGLFRGYTF. The CDR3 bases are TGCAGTGCTCCGAGTGGGACAGGGCTTTTTAGGGGCTACACCTTC.

This clonotype has just a few counts. This beta chain is an off-target read within a library intended for alpha chains, so its frequency means little. J is TRBJ2-1 and V is TRBV12-3 or TRBV12-4; 7 bases are a match to TRBD1. This CDR3 region has 13 residues. V dropped 5 bases and J dropped 10; count of bases not matched to a gene: 8. The CDR3 DNA is TGTGCCAGCAGTCTGACAGGGTTTGGCGAGCAGTTCTTC. Its translation: CASSLTGFGEQFF.

This clonotype has at least ten counts. Found in a library prepared for alpha chains, this beta chain is an off-target read, and its abundance has little meaning. This sequence joins TRBV5-1 and TRBJ2-1, with TRBD2 matching 10 bases. This CDR3 has 15 residues. In germline, CDR1 is SGHRS, CDR2 YFSETQ. The V segment lost 2 bases and the J segment 4 bases; nucleotides outside the gene matches: 3. The CDR3 DNA sequence: TGCGCCAGCAGCTTCCAGCGGGGGGGATACAATGAGCAGTTCTTC. It is translated as CASSFQRGGYNEQFF.

This clonotype was detected ten times or more. This beta chain represents an off-target read in a library built for alpha chains; its size is of limited meaning. This sequence joins TRBV6-6 and TRBJ1-5; a possible D gene is TRBD1 (6 bases). This CDR3 spans 14 amino acids. V shed 6 bases and J shed 0 bases, with 9 bases lying between them. The germline V gene encodes CDR1 MNHNY and CDR2 SVGAGI (reference sequence). The CDR3 nucleotides are TGTGCCAGCAGCCAACAGGGTAGCAATCAGCCCCAGCATTTT. The encoded protein is CASSQQGSNQPQHF.

This clonotype occurred many times. As an off-target read in a library built for alpha chains, this beta chain has a frequency of little significance. CDR3 region: CSVDPGGAGELFF. DNA of the CDR3: TGCAGCGTTGATCCGGGGGGGGCCGGGGAGCTGTTTTTT. The chain employs TRBV29-1 and TRBJ2-2; TRBD2 agrees at 8 bases. Germline CDR1 reads SQVTM; CDR2 reads ANQGSEA. Unmatched junction bases numbered 3, after V lost 3 bases and J lost 6 bases. This CDR3 has 13 residues.

This clonotype is medium-sized in the sample. This beta chain is an unintended read in a library built for alpha chains; its size means little. The J gene is TRBJ2-1, the V gene TRBV5-6; the D is unclear. CDR1 and CDR2 (germline): SGHDT, YYEEEE. Trimming shortened V by 4 bases and J by 4 bases, and 12 bases separated the two germline ends. CDR3 length: 14 amino acids. CDR3 in amino acids: CASSPPRPYNEQFF. The CDR3 DNA reads TGTGCCAGCAGCCCACCCCGCCCGTACAATGAGCAGTTCTTC.